This is a list of T cell receptor beta chains from one sample in a study of T cell changes during pregnancy in multiple sclerosis. Clones were sequenced by immunoSEQ multiplex PCR, and TCRdb holds only the in-frame ones, with some missing. The sample consists of over 50,000 clones, about 87% of them appearing once. Sequenced material: peripheral blood, taken in the first trimester of pregnancy. These receptors all come from a female donor in good health, enrolled as a control in a pregnancy study. CDR3s include the opening cysteine and the closing phenylalanine or tryptophan. The order of the fields is D gene, clone size, J gene, V gene, CDR3 DNA, CDR3 protein. The D gene is left open where the match is weak. Clone size is not always given. Where it is, it says once, few, many or a class for expanded clones.

TRBD2 | NA | TRBJ2-3 | TRBV5-4 | TGTGCCAGCAGCAATTCTACTAGCGGGAGGTGGAAGGGGCAGTATTTT | CASSNSTSGRWKGQYF
TRBD2 | NA | TRBJ2-5 | TRBV2 | TGTGCCAGTCGCCCACGGGGGGGGTTTGAGACCCAGTACTTC | CASRPRGGFETQYF
TRBD2 | NA | TRBJ2-1 | TRBV10-3 | TGTGCCATCAGTGAGCCCCCTGAGCGCGGGGGGGCCTTTATCGATGAGCAGTTCTTC | CAISEPPERGGAFIDEQFF
TRBD1 | few | TRBJ1-5 | TRBV4-3 | TGCGCCAGCAGCCAAGGGACAGGGGCCAATCAGCCCCAGCATTTT | CASSQGTGANQPQHF
NA | NA | TRBJ2-2 | TRBV30 | TGTGCCTGGAGTGTACGGGGGTTGGGCACCGGGGAGCTGTTTTTT | CAWSVRGLGTGELFF
TRBD1 | few | TRBJ1-5 | TRBV19 | TGTGCCAGTAGTCTACCCTCCGGGACAGAGGAGGAGCCCCAGCATTTT | CASSLPSGTEEEPQHF
NA | NA | TRBJ2-4 | TRBV11-2 | TGTGCCAGCAGCTTAGTGGCGGACAGTGCGATAGCCAAAAACATTCAGTACTTC | CASSLVADSAIAKNIQYF
NA | NA | TRBJ1-1 | TRBV7-3 | TGTGCCAGCAGCTTAGGAGGTGAAGTAAACACTGAAGCTTTCTTT | CASSLGGEVNTEAFF
NA | NA | TRBJ1-6 | TRBV11-1 | TGTGCCAGCAGCATTAGAGCAGGAACCGTCATTTCACCCCTCCACTTT | CASSIRAGTVISPLHF
NA | once | TRBJ1-4 | TRBV19 | TGTGCCAGTAGTCCCCCCGGGAGGTTAACTAATGAAAAACTGTTTTTT | CASSPPGRLTNEKLFF
NA | NA | TRBJ1-1 | TRBV4-3 | TGCGCCAGCAGCCAAGGTAGACATTCGAACACTGAAGCTTTCTTT | CASSQGRHSNTEAFF
TRBD2 | NA | TRBJ2-7 | TRBV7-2 | TGTGCCAGCAGCGAGGCTAGCGGGGACTACGAGCAGTACTTC | CASSEASGDYEQYF
TRBD2 | NA | TRBJ2-1 | TRBV19 | TGTGCCAGTAACCCTCCGGGACTAGCGGGAAACAATGAGCAGTTCTTC | CASNPPGLAGNNEQFF
TRBD1 | NA | TRBJ1-1 | TRBV7-9 | TGTGCCAGCAGCTTTACTCGGGACAGCCACACTGAAGCTTTCTTT | CASSFTRDSHTEAFF
TRBD1 | few | TRBJ1-1 | TRBV30 | TGTGCCTGGGGGACAGGGATGAACACTGAAGCTTTCTTT | CAWGTGMNTEAFF
NA | NA | TRBJ1-1 | TRBV29-1 | TGCAGCCCCAGCGTTCAGACCGTGAACACTGAAGCTTTCTTT | CSPSVQTVNTEAFF
NA | NA | TRBJ1-3 | TRBV11-2 | TGTGCCAGCAGCACTAGGACAGCTATAAAACAGACCATATATTTT | CASSTRTAIKQTIYF
TRBD1 | NA | TRBJ1-1 | TRBV19 | TGTGCCAGTAGGACTTCGGGACAGGCAATCACTGAAGCTTTCTTT | CASRTSGQAITEAFF
NA | NA | TRBJ1-1 | TRBV5-5 | TGTGCCAGCAGCTTAGCAGGGGCGTCGAACACTGAAGCTTTCTTT | CASSLAGASNTEAFF
TRBD1 | NA | TRBJ1-4 | TRBV19 | TGTGCCAGTAGTAACGGACAGGGGGGGTCTCTCACTAATGAAAAACTGTTTTTT | CASSNGQGGSLTNEKLFF
TRBD1 | NA | TRBJ1-5 | TRBV27 | TGTGCCAGCAGTACAACCGGGACAGAAATTCATTTT | CASSTTGTEIHF
NA | NA | TRBJ2-1 | TRBV5-1 | TGCGCCAGCAGCCCGAGTGGGGGGATCTACAATGAGCAGTTCTTC | CASSPSGGIYNEQFF
NA | NA | TRBJ1-5 | TRBV30 | TGTGCCTGGAGTGTACAGGGAGAACAGCCCCAGCATTTT | CAWSVQGEQPQHF
NA | NA | TRBJ1-4 | TRBV5-8 | TGTGCCAGCAGCCGCAGAACGACTGACGGAGAAAAACTGTTTTTT | CASSRRTTDGEKLFF
NA | NA | TRBJ2-1 | TRBV7-3 | TGTGCCAGCAGCTTAAATCAGGGGCTAGACGAGCAGTTCTTC | CASSLNQGLDEQFF
NA | NA | TRBJ1-5 | TRBV19 | TGTGCCAGTAGTACAGGGTTTAGCAATCAGCCCCAGCATTTT | CASSTGFSNQPQHF
TRBD1 | NA | TRBJ2-1 | TRBV27 | TGTGCCAGCAGTCTAGGGACAGGAGGGAATGAGCAGTTCTTC | CASSLGTGGNEQFF
TRBD2 | NA | TRBJ2-7 | TRBV27 | TGTGCCAGCAGTTTTAGCGGGGGGGCGTACGAGCAGTACTTC | CASSFSGGAYEQYF
NA | NA | TRBJ1-6 | TRBV25-1 | TGTGCCAGCAGTGCAGGGACAAGATGGTCCTATAATTCACCCCTCCACTTT | CASSAGTRWSYNSPLHF
NA | NA | TRBJ2-5 | TRBV19 | TGTGCCAGTAGTCGCCAGCTGGAGGGTCCAGAGACCCAGTACTTC | CASSRQLEGPETQYF
NA | NA | TRBJ1-5 | TRBV4-3 | TGCGCCAGCAGCCAAGAGTCCCCGGGAGGGATTAGACGCGGTCAGCCCCAGCATTTT | CASSQESPGGIRRGQPQHF
NA | once | TRBJ1-4 | TRBV19 | TGTGCCAGTAGACCTCGAACTCGTCTTACAACTAATGAAAAACTGTTTTTT | CASRPRTRLTTNEKLFF
TRBD1 | NA | TRBJ2-5 | TRBV7-7 | TGTGCCAGCAGCCAGGGGACAGGGAGGGGAGAGACCCAGTACTTC | CASSQGTGRGETQYF
TRBD1 | NA | TRBJ1-1 | TRBV27 | TGTGCCAGCAGTCTCAGGGGGACTGAAGCTTTCTTT | CASSLRGTEAFF
TRBD1 | NA | TRBJ2-2 | TRBV27 | TGTGCCAGCAGTCAAAGACAGGGGGGTATTCCCGGGGAGCTGTTTTTT | CASSQRQGGIPGELFF
NA | NA | TRBJ2-1 | TRBV6-5 | TGTGCCAGCAGTACAGGGTACAATGAGCAGTTCTTC | CASSTGYNEQFF
NA | NA | TRBJ1-5 | TRBV19 | TGTGCCAGTAGTATAGTGCGGGGGACGAGCAATCAGCCCCAGCATTTT | CASSIVRGTSNQPQHF
NA | NA | TRBJ1-1 | TRBV7-2 | TGTGCCAGCAGCTTAGCGCCCGGTGGGAACACTGAAGCTTTCTTT | CASSLAPGGNTEAFF
NA | NA | TRBJ1-2 | TRBV12-5 | TGTGCTAGTGGTCTACAGGGATTGGATGGCTACACCTTC | CASGLQGLDGYTF
NA | NA | TRBJ1-1 | TRBV5-4 | TGTGCCAGCAGCTGGATGGGGCCGAGAGAAAACACTGAAGCTTTCTTT | CASSWMGPRENTEAFF
TRBD1 | NA | TRBJ2-5 | TRBV6-1 | TGTGCCAGCAGTGTTGACAGGGGTCAAGAGACCCAGTACTTC | CASSVDRGQETQYF
TRBD2 | once | TRBJ2-7 | TRBV10-3 | TGTGCCATCAGTACGAGAAGCGGGGGGGCCCTCGAGCAGTACTTC | CAISTRSGGALEQYF
NA | NA | TRBJ1-2 | TRBV5-6 | TGTGCCAGCAGTAAAACAGGGATAGTGGGCTACACCTTC | CASSKTGIVGYTF
NA | NA | TRBJ2-5 | TRBV15 | TGTGCCACCAGCAGAAATGGGGACACTTCGTACCAAGAGACCCAGTACTTC | CATSRNGDTSYQETQYF
NA | NA | TRBJ1-5 | TRBV7-6 | TGTGCCAGCAGCTCCCTTAGTCAGCCCCAGCATTTT | CASSSLSQPQHF
NA | NA | TRBJ2-7 | TRBV7-6 | TGTGCCAGCAGCAACAGCCGTAACGCATTGTACTTC | CASSNSRNALYF
NA | NA | TRBJ1-5 | TRBV18 | TGTGCCAGCTCACCACTCTCGGGGGGGCAGCCCCAGCATTTT | CASSPLSGGQPQHF
NA | NA | TRBJ1-2 | TRBV10-3 | TGTGCCATCAATGACGGGGGGAACTATGGCTACACCTTC | CAINDGGNYGYTF
NA | NA | TRBJ2-2 | TRBV18 | TGTGCCAGCTCACCAAGATTAGACGGGGAGCTGTTTTTT | CASSPRLDGELFF
TRBD2 | NA | TRBJ2-5 | TRBV7-2 | TGTGCCAGCAGAACTAGCGGGGGGCCGGAGACCCAGTACTTC | CASRTSGGPETQYF
NA | NA | TRBJ1-5 | TRBV19 | TGTGCCAGTATCGAGACACAAGACCATCAGCCCCAGCATTTT | CASIETQDHQPQHF
TRBD1 | NA | TRBJ1-1 | TRBV5-4 | TGTGCCAGCAGACAGGGGGCTGAGGGCACTGAAGCTTTCTTT | CASRQGAEGTEAFF
TRBD1 | NA | TRBJ1-4 | TRBV27 | TGTGCCAGCAATTCCGGGACAGGAAGAACTAATGAAAAACTGTTTTTT | CASNSGTGRTNEKLFF
TRBD1 | once | TRBJ2-3 | TRBV5-1 | TGCGCCAGCAGCTCGACAGGGCCAGATACGCAGTATTTT | CASSSTGPDTQYF
NA | NA | TRBJ1-2 | TRBV7-3 | TGTGCCAGCAGCTTAGGAGTCAGCTATGGCTACACCTTC | CASSLGVSYGYTF
NA | NA | TRBJ2-3 | TRBV5-4 | TGTGCCAGCAGCTTGGGTAACACAGATACGCAGTATTTT | CASSLGNTDTQYF